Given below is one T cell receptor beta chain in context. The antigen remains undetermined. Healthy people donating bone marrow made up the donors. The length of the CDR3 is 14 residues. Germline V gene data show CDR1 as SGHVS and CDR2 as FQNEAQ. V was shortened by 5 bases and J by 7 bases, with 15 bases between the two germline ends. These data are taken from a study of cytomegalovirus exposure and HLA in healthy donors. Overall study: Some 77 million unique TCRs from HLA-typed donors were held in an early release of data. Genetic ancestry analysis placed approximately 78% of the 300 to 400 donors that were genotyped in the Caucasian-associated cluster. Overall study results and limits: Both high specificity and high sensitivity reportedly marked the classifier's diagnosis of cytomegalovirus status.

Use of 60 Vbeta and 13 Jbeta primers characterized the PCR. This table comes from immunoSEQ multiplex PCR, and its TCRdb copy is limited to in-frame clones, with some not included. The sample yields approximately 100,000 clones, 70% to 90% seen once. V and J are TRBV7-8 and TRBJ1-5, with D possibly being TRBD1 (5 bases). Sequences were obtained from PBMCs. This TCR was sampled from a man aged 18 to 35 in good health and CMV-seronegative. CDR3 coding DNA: TGTGCCAGCAGCCTGAATCAGGGAACCCAGCCCCAGCATTTT. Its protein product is CASSLNQGTQPQHF.